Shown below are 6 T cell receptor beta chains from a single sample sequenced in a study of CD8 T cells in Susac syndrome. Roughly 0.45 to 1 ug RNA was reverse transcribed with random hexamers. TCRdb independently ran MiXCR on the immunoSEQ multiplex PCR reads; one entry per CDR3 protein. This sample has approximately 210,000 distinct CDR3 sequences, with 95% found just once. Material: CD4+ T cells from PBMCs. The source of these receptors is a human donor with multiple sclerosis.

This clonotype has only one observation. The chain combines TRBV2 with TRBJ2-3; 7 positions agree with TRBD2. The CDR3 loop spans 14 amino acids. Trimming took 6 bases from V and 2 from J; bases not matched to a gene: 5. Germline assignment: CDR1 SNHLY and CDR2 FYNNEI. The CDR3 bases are TGTGCCAGCAGCCCTAGCGGATACACAGATACGCAGTATTTT. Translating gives CASSPSGYTDTQYF.

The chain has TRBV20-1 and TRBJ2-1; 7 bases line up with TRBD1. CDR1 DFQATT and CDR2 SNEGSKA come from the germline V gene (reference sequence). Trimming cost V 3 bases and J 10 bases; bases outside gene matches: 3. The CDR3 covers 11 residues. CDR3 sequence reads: CSARGQTEQFF. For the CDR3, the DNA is TGCAGTGCTAGGGGACAGACAGAGCAGTTCTTC.

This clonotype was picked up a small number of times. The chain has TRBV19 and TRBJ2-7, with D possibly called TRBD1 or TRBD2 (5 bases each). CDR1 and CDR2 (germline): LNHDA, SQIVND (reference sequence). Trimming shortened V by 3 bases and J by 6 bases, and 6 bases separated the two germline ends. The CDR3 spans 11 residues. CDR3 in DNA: TGTGCCAGTAGTATTGGGGGCGAGCAGTACTTC. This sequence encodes CASSIGGEQYF.

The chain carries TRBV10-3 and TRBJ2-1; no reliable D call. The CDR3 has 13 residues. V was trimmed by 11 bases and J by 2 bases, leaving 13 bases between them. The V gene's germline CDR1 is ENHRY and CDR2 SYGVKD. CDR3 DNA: TGTGCCGCCAGGAGTGCCGCCTACAATGAGCAGTTCTTC. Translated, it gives CAARSAAYNEQFF.

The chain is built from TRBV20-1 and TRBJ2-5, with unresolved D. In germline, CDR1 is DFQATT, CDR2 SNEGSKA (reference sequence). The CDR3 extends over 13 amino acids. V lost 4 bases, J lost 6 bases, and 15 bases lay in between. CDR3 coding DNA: TGCAGTGCTATGAGGACCCTCCTCAAGACCCAGTACTTC. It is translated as CSAMRTLLKTQYF.

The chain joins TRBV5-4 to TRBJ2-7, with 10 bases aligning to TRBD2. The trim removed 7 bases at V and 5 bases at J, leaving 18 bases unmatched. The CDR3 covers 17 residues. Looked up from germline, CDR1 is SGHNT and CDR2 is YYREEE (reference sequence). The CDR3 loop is CASAARQVGLAIHEQYF. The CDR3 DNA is TGTGCCAGCGCCGCGCGACAGGTGGGACTAGCGATACACGAGCAGTACTTC.